A single T cell receptor (beta chain) is shown here with its context. V shed 3 bases, J shed 4 bases, and the junction held 8 bases outside the gene matches. In germline, CDR1 is SGHDN, CDR2 FVKESK. This CDR3 has 15 amino acids. Measured with immunoSEQ multiplex PCR; TCRdb has only the in-frame clones, and not every one. The sample lists 38,000 or so clones, about 93% occurring once. This sample is drawn from a study of T cell changes during pregnancy in multiple sclerosis. The specimen comprised CD4+ T cells from peripheral blood mononuclear cells, sampled in the third trimester of pregnancy. The genes are TRBV14 and TRBJ1-1, with TRBD1 matching over 7 bases. This receptor was taken from a female donor with multiple sclerosis, enrolled in a pregnancy study. CDR3 amino acids: CASSHAGQTLTEAFF. Written as DNA, the CDR3 is TGTGCCAGCAGCCACGCGGGACAGACCCTCACTGAAGCTTTCTTT.